The T cell receptor beta chain under discussion was sequenced for a study of OX40 agonist ivuxolimab in advanced cancers. Study summary: People in dose escalation had one of these cancers: hepatocellular carcinoma, melanoma, renal cell or head and neck cancer. Participants could have had prior anti-PD-1, anti-PD-L1 or anti-CTLA-4 therapy, and about 37% had some. From about 20 to 79 years was the age range, with a mean of around 57 years, and roughly 83% were male.

Assay: immunoSEQ multiplex PCR; the TCRdb copy retains only in-frame clones and omits some. The table lists 65,000 to 100,000 clones, roughly 88% of them singletons. Germline CDR1 and CDR2: MNHEY and SMNVEV (reference sequence). CDR3 size: 13 residues. With 6 bases removed from V and 1 base from J, the gap between germline ends came to 9 bases. General study findings and limits: CD8+ T cells averaged more expanded clones than CD4+.

As to this clone: The antigen remains undetermined.

V gene TRBV27 combines with J gene TRBJ2-5, with a possible D match to TRBD2 (6 bases). The source of this sequence is an adult with an advanced solid tumor such as melanoma, head and neck, liver or kidney cancer. Sequenced material: CD4+ or CD8+ T cells sorted from blood, taken in a trial of the OX40 agonist ivuxolimab. CDR3 protein: CASRERVQETQYF. In nucleotides, the CDR3 is TGTGCCAGCAGGGAGCGGGTCCAAGAGACCCAGTACTTC.